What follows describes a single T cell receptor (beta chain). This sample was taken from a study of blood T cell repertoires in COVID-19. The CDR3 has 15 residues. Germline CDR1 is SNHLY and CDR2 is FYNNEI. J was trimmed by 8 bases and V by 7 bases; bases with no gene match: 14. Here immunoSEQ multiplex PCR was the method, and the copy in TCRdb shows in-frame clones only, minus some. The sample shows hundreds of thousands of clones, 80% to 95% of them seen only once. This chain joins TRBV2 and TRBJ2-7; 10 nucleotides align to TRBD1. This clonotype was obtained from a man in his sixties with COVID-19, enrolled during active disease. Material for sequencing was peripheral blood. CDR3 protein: CASTPQRGQGIQQYF. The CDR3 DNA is TGTGCCAGCACTCCCCAACGGGGACAGGGGATACAGCAGTACTTC.